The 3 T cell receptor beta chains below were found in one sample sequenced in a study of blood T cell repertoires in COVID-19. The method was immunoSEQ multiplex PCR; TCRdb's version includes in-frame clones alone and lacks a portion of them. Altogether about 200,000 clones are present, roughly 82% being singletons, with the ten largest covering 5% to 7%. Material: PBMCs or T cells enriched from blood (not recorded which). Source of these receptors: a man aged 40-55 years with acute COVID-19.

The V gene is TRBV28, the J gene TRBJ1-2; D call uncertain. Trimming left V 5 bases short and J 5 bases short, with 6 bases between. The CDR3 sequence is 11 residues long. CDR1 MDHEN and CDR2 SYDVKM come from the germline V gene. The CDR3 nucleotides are TGTGCCAGCAGTAGACTATATGGCTACACCTTC. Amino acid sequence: CASSRLYGYTF.

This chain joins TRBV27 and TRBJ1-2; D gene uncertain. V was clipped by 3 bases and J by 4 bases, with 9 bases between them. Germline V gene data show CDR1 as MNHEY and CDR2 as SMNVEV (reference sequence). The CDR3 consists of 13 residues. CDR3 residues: CASSFNQIYGYTF. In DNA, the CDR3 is TGTGCCAGCAGTTTTAATCAGATCTATGGCTACACCTTC.

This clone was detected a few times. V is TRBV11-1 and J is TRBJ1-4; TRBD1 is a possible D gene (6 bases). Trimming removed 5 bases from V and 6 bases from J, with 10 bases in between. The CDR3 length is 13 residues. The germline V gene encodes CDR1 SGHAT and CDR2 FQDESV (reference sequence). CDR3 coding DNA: TGTGCCAGCAGCCTAAGGACAGATGAAAAACTGTTTTTT. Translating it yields CASSLRTDEKLFF.